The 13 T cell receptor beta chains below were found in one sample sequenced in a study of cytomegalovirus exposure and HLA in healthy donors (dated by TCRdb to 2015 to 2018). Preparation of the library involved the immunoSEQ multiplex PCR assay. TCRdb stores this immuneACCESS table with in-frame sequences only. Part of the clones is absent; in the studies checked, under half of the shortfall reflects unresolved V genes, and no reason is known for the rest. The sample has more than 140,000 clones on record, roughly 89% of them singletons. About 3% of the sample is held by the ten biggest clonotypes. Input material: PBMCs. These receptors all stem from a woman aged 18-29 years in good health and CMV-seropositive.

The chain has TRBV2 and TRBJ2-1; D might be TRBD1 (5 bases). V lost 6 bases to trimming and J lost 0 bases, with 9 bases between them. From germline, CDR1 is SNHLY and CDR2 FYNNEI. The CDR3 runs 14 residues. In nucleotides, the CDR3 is TGTGCCAGCAGGGCAGACAGCTCCTACAATGAGCAGTTCTTC. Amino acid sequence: CASRADSSYNEQFF.

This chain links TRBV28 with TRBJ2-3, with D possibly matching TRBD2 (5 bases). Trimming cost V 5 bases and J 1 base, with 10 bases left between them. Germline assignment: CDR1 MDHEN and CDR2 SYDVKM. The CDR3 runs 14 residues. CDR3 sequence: CASSHAGRTDTQYF. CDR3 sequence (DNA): TGTGCCAGCAGTCACGCGGGCCGCACAGATACGCAGTATTTT.

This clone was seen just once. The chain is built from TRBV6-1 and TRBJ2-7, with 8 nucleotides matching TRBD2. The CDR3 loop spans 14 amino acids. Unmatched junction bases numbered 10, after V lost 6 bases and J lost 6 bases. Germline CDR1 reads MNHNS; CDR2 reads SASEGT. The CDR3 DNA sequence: TGTGCCAGCAGCCTCGCGGGGACTAGTAGCGAGCAGTACTTC. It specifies CASSLAGTSSEQYF.

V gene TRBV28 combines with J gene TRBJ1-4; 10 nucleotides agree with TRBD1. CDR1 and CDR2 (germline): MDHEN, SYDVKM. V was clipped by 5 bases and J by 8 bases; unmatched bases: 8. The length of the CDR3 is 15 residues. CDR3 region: CASSLGTGDLEKLFF. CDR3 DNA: TGTGCCAGCAGTCTCGGGACAGGGGACTTAGAAAAACTGTTTTTT.

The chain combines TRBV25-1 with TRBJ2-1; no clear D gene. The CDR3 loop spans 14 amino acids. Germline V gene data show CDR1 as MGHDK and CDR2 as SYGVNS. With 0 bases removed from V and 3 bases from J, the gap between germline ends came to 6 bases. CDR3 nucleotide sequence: TGTGCCAGCAGTGAATATCAGGACTACAATGAGCAGTTCTTC. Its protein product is CASSEYQDYNEQFF.

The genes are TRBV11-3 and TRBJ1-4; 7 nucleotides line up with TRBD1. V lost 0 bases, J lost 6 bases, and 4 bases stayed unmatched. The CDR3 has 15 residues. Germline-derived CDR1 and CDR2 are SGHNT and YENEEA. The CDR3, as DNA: TGTGCCAGCAGCTTAGAAGGGGGCGCCTATGAAAAACTGTTTTTT. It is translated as CASSLEGGAYEKLFF.

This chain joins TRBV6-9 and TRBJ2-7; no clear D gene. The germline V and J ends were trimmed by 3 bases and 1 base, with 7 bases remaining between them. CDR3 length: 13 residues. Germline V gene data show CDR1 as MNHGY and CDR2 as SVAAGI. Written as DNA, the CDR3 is TGTGCCAGCAGTTACAGTGAATCCTACGAGCAGTACTTC. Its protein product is CASSYSESYEQYF.

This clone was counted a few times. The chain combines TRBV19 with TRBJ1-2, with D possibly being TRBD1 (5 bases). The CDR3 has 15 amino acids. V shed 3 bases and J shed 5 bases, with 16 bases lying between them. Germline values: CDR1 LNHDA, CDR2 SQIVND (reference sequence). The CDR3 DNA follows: TGTGCCAGTAGTATTCCCGGGCGGGGGTCATATGGCTACACCTTC. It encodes CASSIPGRGSYGYTF.

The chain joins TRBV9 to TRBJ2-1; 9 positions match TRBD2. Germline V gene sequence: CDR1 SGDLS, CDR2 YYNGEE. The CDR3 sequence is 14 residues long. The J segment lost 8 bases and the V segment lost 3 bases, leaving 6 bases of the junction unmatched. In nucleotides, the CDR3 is TGTGCCAGCAGCGCGGGACTAGCACCTTATGAGCAGTTCTTC. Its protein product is CASSAGLAPYEQFF.

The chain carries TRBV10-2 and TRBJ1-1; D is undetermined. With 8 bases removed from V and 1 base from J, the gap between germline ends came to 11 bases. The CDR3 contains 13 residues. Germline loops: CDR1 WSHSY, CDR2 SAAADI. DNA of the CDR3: TGCGCCAGCTCGGAGATTAGGAACACTGAAGCTTTCTTT. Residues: CASSEIRNTEAFF.

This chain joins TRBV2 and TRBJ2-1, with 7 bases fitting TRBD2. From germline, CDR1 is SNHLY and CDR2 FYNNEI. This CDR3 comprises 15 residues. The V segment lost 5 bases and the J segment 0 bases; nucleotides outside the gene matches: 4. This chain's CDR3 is CASSHTSDSYNEQFF. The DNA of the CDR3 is TGTGCCAGCAGTCATACTAGCGACTCCTACAATGAGCAGTTCTTC.

The CDR3 sequence: CASRSQGGETQYF. The CDR3 DNA sequence: TGTGCCAGCAGGTCACAGGGGGGAGAGACCCAGTACTTC. This chain connects TRBV7-9 to TRBJ2-5, with 8 bases matching TRBD1. After removal of 6 bases from V and 4 bases from J, the junction contained 4 bases not matched to a gene. Germline V gene lookup returns CDR1 SEHNR and CDR2 FQNEAQ (reference sequence). This CDR3 spans 13 amino acids.

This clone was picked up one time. The CDR3 coding sequence is TGCGCCAGCAGTCAAGGGCGGGAATACAATGAGCAGTTCTTC. It yields the protein CASSQGREYNEQFF. V and J are TRBV5-1 and TRBJ2-1; D is possibly TRBD2 (6 bases). Germline CDR1 and CDR2: SGHRS and YFSETQ. The V end lost 5 bases, the J end lost 4 bases, and 13 bases lay between the germline ends. The CDR3 totals 14 residues.